These 6 T cell receptor beta chains originate from one sample sequenced in a study of blood T cell repertoires in COVID-19. Generated by immunoSEQ multiplex PCR, the TCRdb table keeps only in-frame clones and is missing some. The table has about 150,000 clones, more than 80% seen once. The source material was peripheral blood. These receptor sequences come from a man younger than 35 with COVID-19, enrolled during active disease.

J is TRBJ2-6 and V is TRBV19, with D possibly being TRBD2 (6 bases). The CDR3 covers 17 residues. V was cut by 6 bases and J by 0 bases, with 15 bases left in between. CDR1 and CDR2 (germline): LNHDA, SQIVND (reference sequence). The CDR3 coding sequence is TGTGCCAGTAGAACTCCGCGGGGTGCCTCTGGGGCCAACGTCCTGACTTTC. Translation: CASRTPRGASGANVLTF.

This chain uses TRBV5-4 with TRBJ2-3; 9 positions match TRBD2. The V and J ends lost 4 bases and 0 bases, in that order; junction bases with no gene match: 3. The CDR3 has 15 amino acids. Germline CDR1 and CDR2: SGHNT and YYREEE (reference sequence). CDR3 loop: CASSPSGASTDTQYF. The CDR3, as DNA: TGTGCCAGCAGCCCTAGCGGGGCTAGCACAGATACGCAGTATTTT.

The chain uses TRBV28 and TRBJ1-4; D might be TRBD1 (6 bases). The V gene lost 3 bases and the J gene lost 0 bases, with 14 bases spanning the gap. This CDR3 contains 17 residues. Germline V lookup: CDR1 MDHEN, CDR2 SYDVKM. The CDR3 here is CASSFRRGYTTNEKLFF. In DNA, the CDR3 is TGTGCCAGCAGTTTCCGCAGGGGCTATACAACTAATGAAAAACTGTTTTTT.

This chain joins TRBV4-3 and TRBJ2-5; D perhaps matches TRBD2 (5 bases). The CDR3 contains 15 residues. Looked up from germline, CDR1 is LGHNA and CDR2 is YSLEER. V was shortened by 0 bases and J by 3 bases, with 11 bases between the two germline ends. CDR3 loop: CASSQEGLEEETQYF. CDR3 nucleotides: TGCGCCAGCAGCCAAGAGGGGTTGGAGGAAGAGACCCAGTACTTC.

The chain employs TRBV5-1 and TRBJ1-5; TRBD1 aligns across 7 bases. This CDR3 comprises 15 residues. Germline CDR1 is SGHRS and CDR2 is YFSETQ. With V trimmed by 5 bases and J by 0 bases, 5 bases remained unmatched. CDR3 in amino acids: CASSQTGNSNQPQHF. The CDR3 DNA reads as TGCGCCAGCAGTCAGACAGGGAATAGCAATCAGCCCCAGCATTTT.

This chain links TRBV6-5 with TRBJ2-2; D possibly corresponds to TRBD2 (6 bases). This CDR3 region has 12 residues. Trimming took 4 bases from V and 6 from J, leaving 6 bases between them. From germline, CDR1 is MNHEY and CDR2 SVGAGI. CDR3: CASSWGAGELFF. In DNA, the CDR3 is TGTGCCAGCAGTTGGGGGGCCGGGGAGCTGTTTTTT.